Presented here are 31 T cell receptor beta chains from one specimen sequenced in a study of memory CD4+ T cells and cytomegalovirus serostatus. Single viable CD3+CD4+CD8-CD45RO+ cells were sorted as the memory CD4+ T cells. The table came from immunoSEQ multiplex PCR; TCRdb's copy has only in-frame clones and leaves some out. The table shows 54,000 or so clones, with 80% to 85% occurring only once. Sequencing input: memory CD4+ T cells from blood. The receptors here all came from an adult in good health and CMV-seronegative.

The table lists this clone with a few counts. J is TRBJ1-1 and V is TRBV30; TRBD1 might be the D (5 bases). The CDR3 has 14 amino acids. Trimming took off 1 base at V and 5 bases at J, with 14 bases between the two ends. Germline V gene sequence: CDR1 GTSNPN, CDR2 SVGIG (reference sequence). CDR3 DNA sequence: TGTGCCTGGAGTGATGAGGGGCTGAGGACTGAAGCTTTCTTT. The encoded protein is CAWSDEGLRTEAFF.

Comment on this clone: Sequence at one end of the junction differs from germline and may be a read error. The rearrangement uses TRBV7-3 and TRBJ2-5; D possibly corresponds to TRBD2 (6 bases). This CDR3 comprises 15 residues. Per germline, CDR1 SGHTA and CDR2 FQGTGA. The CDR3, as DNA: TGTGCCAGCAGCATAACCGGGACTCAAAAAGAGACCCAGTACTTC. Translated, it gives CASSITGTQKETQYF.

The genes are TRBV5-4 and TRBJ2-1, with 8 nucleotides matching TRBD2. The CDR3 spans 14 residues. V gave up 3 bases and J gave up 8 bases; unmatched junction bases: 7. Per the germline V gene, CDR1 is SGHNT and CDR2 is YYREEE (reference sequence). CDR3 sequence (DNA): TGTGCCAGCAGCTCAAAGCGGGGGAGGCATGAGCAGTTCTTC. As protein: CASSSKRGRHEQFF. Full variable domain (rest looked up from reference TRBV5-4 and TRBJ2-1): ETGVTQSPTHLIKTRGQQVTLRCSSQSGHNTVSWYQQALGQGPQFIFQYYREEENGRGNFPPRFSGLQFPNYSSELNVNALELDDSALYLCASSSKRGRHEQFFGPGTRLTVL.

J is TRBJ2-1 and V is TRBV4-1, with a weak D call TRBD1 (6 bases). Trimming took 4 bases from V and 10 from J, leaving 14 bases between them. The length of the CDR3 is 13 residues. The germline V gene encodes CDR1 MGHRA and CDR2 YSYEKL. The CDR3 here is CASSRTGSQEQFF. As DNA, the CDR3 is TGCGCCAGCAGCCGAACAGGGAGTCAAGAGCAGTTCTTC.

This clone showed up just once. The chain carries TRBV28 and TRBJ2-7; a weak D match, TRBD1 (7 bases). V lost 4 bases and J lost 3, with 13 bases in between. This CDR3 has 14 amino acids. From germline, CDR1 is MDHEN and CDR2 SYDVKM. The CDR3 sequence is CASSYTGDFYEQYF. The DNA of the CDR3 is TGTGCCAGCAGTTATACAGGGGACTTCTACGAGCAGTACTTC. The full variable domain, rest sourced from reference TRBV28 and TRBJ2-7, is DVKVTQSSRYLVKRTGEKVFLECVQDMDHENMFWYRQDPGLGLRLIYFSYDVKMKEKGDIPEGYSVSREKKERFSLILESASTNQTSMYLCASSYTGDFYEQYFGPGTRLTVT.

V is TRBV5-4 and J is TRBJ1-4; perhaps TRBD1 as D (5 bases). V shed 4 bases and J shed 6 bases, with 16 bases lying between them. Germline CDR1 is SGHNT and CDR2 is YYREEE (reference sequence). The CDR3 covers 15 residues. CDR3 loop: CASSRFDSRDEKLFF. The CDR3 bases are TGTGCCAGCAGCCGCTTCGACAGTAGGGATGAAAAACTGTTTTTT.

This chain links TRBV12-5 with TRBJ2-3; no firm D call. V was pared by 6 bases and J by 0 bases, with 10 bases between. CDR1 and CDR2 (germline): LGHNT, FRNRAP. The CDR3 runs to 14 residues. The CDR3, as DNA: TGTGCTAGTGGCCATCATCGGAGCACAGATACGCAGTATTTT. It specifies CASGHHRSTDTQYF.

The chain couples TRBV7-2 to TRBJ2-5, with TRBD2 matching 7 bases. CDR3 length: 16 amino acids. CDR1 is SGHTA and CDR2 is FQGNSA in the germline V gene. V was pared by 2 bases and J by 5 bases, with 11 bases of the junction left unmatched. This chain's CDR3 is CASSLQWGGLIETQYF. The CDR3 region has the DNA TGTGCCAGCAGCTTACAGTGGGGAGGGTTAATTGAGACCCAGTACTTC.

The genes are TRBV6-5 and TRBJ2-5; a weak D match, TRBD2 (5 bases). Trimming pared 0 bases from V and 5 bases from J, leaving 13 bases between. Germline-derived CDR1 and CDR2 are MNHEY and SVGAGI. The CDR3 length is 15 residues. CDR3 sequence reads: CASSYSPTSLETQYF. As DNA, the CDR3 is TGTGCCAGCAGTTACTCGCCAACTAGTTTGGAGACCCAGTACTTC.

The J gene is TRBJ1-1, the V gene TRBV14, with D possibly matching TRBD1 (5 bases). In germline, CDR1 is SGHDN, CDR2 FVKESK. V was clipped by 0 bases and J by 0 bases, with 11 bases between them. CDR3 length: 16 amino acids. CDR3 region: CASSQDVGPLNTEAFF. CDR3 sequence (DNA): TGTGCCAGCAGCCAAGACGTGGGACCGTTGAACACTGAAGCTTTCTTT.

This chain links TRBV5-6 with TRBJ2-2; D is possibly TRBD1 or TRBD2 (5 bases each). Germline lookup yields CDR1 SGHDT and CDR2 YYEEEE. The CDR3 totals 14 residues. V lost 6 bases to trimming and J lost 4 bases, with 13 bases between them. The CDR3 reads CASTDPGGTGELFF. The DNA of the CDR3 is TGTGCCAGCACCGATCCTGGGGGCACCGGGGAGCTGTTTTTT.

V is TRBV28 and J is TRBJ1-4; D not certain. Per germline, CDR1 MDHEN and CDR2 SYDVKM. V lost 7 bases, J lost 4 bases, and 7 bases lay in between. CDR3 length: 12 residues. Here the CDR3 reads CASTLNNEKLFF. Here the CDR3 DNA reads TGTGCCAGCACCTTGAATAATGAAAAACTGTTTTTT. Using reference TRBV28 and TRBJ1-4 for the parts outside the CDR3, the full variable domain is DVKVTQSSRYLVKRTGEKVFLECVQDMDHENMFWYRQDPGLGLRLIYFSYDVKMKEKGDIPEGYSVSREKKERFSLILESASTNQTSMYLCASTLNNEKLFFGSGTQLSVL.

The chain joins TRBV7-2 to TRBJ2-1; D gene ambiguous. The CDR3 sequence is 13 residues long. In germline, CDR1 is SGHTA, CDR2 FQGNSA. Trimming left V 5 bases short and J 6 bases short, with 11 bases between. The CDR3 DNA reads as TGTGCCAGCAGCCCAAACAGTATCAATGAGCAGTTCTTC. Translating gives CASSPNSINEQFF.

This clone came up once. The rearrangement links TRBV30 to TRBJ1-3; D is uncertain. Germline values: CDR1 GTSNPN, CDR2 SVGIG (reference sequence). Deletions cut 1 base from V and 4 bases from J, with 11 bases between. There are 14 residues in the CDR3. The DNA for the CDR3 is TGTGCCTGGAGTGCGGACGCAGCGGGAAACACCATATATTTT. Protein product: CAWSADAAGNTIYF. The full variable domain, with the rest looked up from reference TRBV30 and TRBJ1-3, is SQTIHQWPATLVQPVGSPLSLECTVEGTSNPNLYWYRQAAGRGLQLLFYSVGIGQISSEVPQNLSASRPQDRQFILSSKKLLLSDSGFYLCAWSADAAGNTIYFGEGSWLTVV.

This sequence joins TRBV5-1 and TRBJ2-1, with 10 bases identical to TRBD1. Germline V gene data show CDR1 as SGHRS and CDR2 as YFSETQ. The CDR3 is 14 amino acids. V dropped 1 base and J dropped 8; count of bases not matched to a gene: 3. CDR3 nucleotide sequence: TGCGCCAGCAGCTTGAGGGACAGGGGTGATGAGCAGTTCTTC. Residues: CASSLRDRGDEQFF.

The rearrangement joins TRBV19 to TRBJ1-1; 7 bases align to TRBD1. Germline V CDR1 and CDR2: LNHDA, SQIVND (reference sequence). The CDR3 contains 15 residues. J was trimmed by 10 bases and V by 4 bases; bases with no gene match: 15. The chain's CDR3 is CASSTRDRPFLGAFF. The CDR3 DNA reads as TGTGCCAGTAGTACACGGGACAGACCTTTCTTAGGAGCTTTCTTT.

This rearrangement joins TRBV28 to TRBJ2-7; unclear D gene. CDR3 size: 14 residues. Looked up from germline, CDR1 is MDHEN and CDR2 is SYDVKM. The ends were cut back, 2 bases at V and 1 base at J, with 9 bases in the middle. The CDR3: CASSLIARSYEQYF. DNA for the CDR3: TGTGCCAGCAGTTTAATCGCGAGATCCTACGAGCAGTACTTC.

The V call is TRBV4-3, the J call TRBJ1-2; 11 bases fit TRBD1. The germline V gene has CDR1 LGHNA and CDR2 YSLEER. J lost 6 bases, V lost 1 base, and 4 bases had no gene match. The CDR3 sequence is 15 residues long. The CDR3 DNA is TGCGCCAGCAGCCAAGCCGGGACAGGGGGGGATGGCTACACCTTC. Translated, it gives CASSQAGTGGDGYTF.

This chain joins TRBV6-6 and TRBJ2-7; TRBD2 agrees at 8 bases. V gave up 0 bases and J gave up 2 bases; unmatched junction bases: 6. CDR1 is MNHNY, CDR2 SVGAGI, per germline (reference sequence). The length of the CDR3 is 16 residues. CDR3 DNA sequence: TGTGCCAGCAGTTACTCAAAAGCGGGAGCCGCCTACGAGCAGTACTTC. As protein: CASSYSKAGAAYEQYF.

This chain connects TRBV7-8 to TRBJ2-3; possible D gene TRBD2, 5 bases. Looked up from germline, CDR1 is SGHVS and CDR2 is FQNEAQ. V lost 5 bases and J 4 bases, leaving 22 bases between the germline ends. The CDR3 extends over 17 amino acids. CDR3 residues: CASSRILTGITADTQYF. DNA for the CDR3: TGTGCCAGCAGCCGGATCTTAACGGGAATTACGGCAGATACGCAGTATTTT.

The genes are TRBV7-9 and TRBJ1-4; tentative D call: TRBD1 (6 bases). V gave up 6 bases and J gave up 3 bases, with 20 bases separating them. The CDR3 spans 17 residues. Germline CDR1 reads SEHNR; CDR2 reads FQNEAQ (reference sequence). CDR3: CASRSRPGHASNEKLFF. CDR3 nucleotide sequence: TGTGCCAGCAGGTCAAGGCCGGGACATGCGTCTAATGAAAAACTGTTTTTT.

This chain uses TRBV4-3 with TRBJ1-2, with 8 nucleotides matching TRBD1. The CDR3 is 14 amino acids. V shed 4 bases and J 6 bases; nucleotides not matched to a gene: 7. Germline lookup yields CDR1 LGHNA and CDR2 YSLEER. The CDR3 coding sequence is TGCGCCAGCAGCCGAGACAGGGGAGGACATGGCTACACCTTC. Encoded protein: CASSRDRGGHGYTF.

This clone was detected only a few times. The V call is TRBV19, the J call TRBJ2-7; D ambiguous. The CDR3 covers 15 residues. Trimming stripped 6 bases from V and 4 bases from J, with 19 bases between. CDR1 and CDR2 from the germline V gene are LNHDA and SQIVND (reference sequence). The CDR3 region is CASSGLSAEEYEQYF. CDR3 nucleotide sequence: TGTGCCAGTAGCGGCCTTTCGGCGGAAGAGTACGAGCAGTACTTC.

The V call is TRBV11-3, the J call TRBJ2-7; 10 positions agree with TRBD1. The CDR3 has 16 amino acids. With V trimmed by 3 bases and J by 1 base, 6 bases remained unmatched. Germline CDR1 SGHNT, CDR2 YENEEA. The CDR3 DNA is TGTGCCAGCAGCTTTTATGGGACAGGGGTTTCCTACGAGCAGTACTTC. This encodes CASSFYGTGVSYEQYF.

The rearrangement links TRBV28 to TRBJ1-2, with TRBD1 matching 7 bases. Unmatched junction bases numbered 7, after V lost 9 bases and J lost 0 bases. The CDR3 consists of 14 residues. Germline V lookup: CDR1 MDHEN, CDR2 SYDVKM. The CDR3 sequence: CASYPGTANYGYTF. Written as DNA, the CDR3 is TGTGCCAGTTACCCCGGGACAGCTAACTATGGCTACACCTTC.

J is TRBJ1-5 and V is TRBV11-2; D gene uncertain. The germline gives CDR1 SGHAT, CDR2 FQNNGV. CDR3 length: 13 amino acids. The ends were cut back, 5 bases at V and 11 bases at J, with 16 bases in the middle. The CDR3 protein is CASSPAGLRAQHF. CDR3 DNA sequence: TGTGCCAGCAGCCCCGCGGGGTTGAGGGCCCAGCATTTT.

This clone was counted a few times. The chain carries TRBV6-5 and TRBJ1-6; possibly TRBD1 for D (6 bases). V gave up 3 bases and J gave up 10 bases, with 13 bases separating them. The CDR3 loop spans 14 amino acids. Germline V gives CDR1 MNHEY, CDR2 SVGAGI. For the CDR3, the DNA is TGTGCCAGCAGTTATGAGGGGGTCGGGTCACCCCTCCACTTT. Protein: CASSYEGVGSPLHF.

The V call is TRBV27, the J call TRBJ1-5; D might be TRBD1 (6 bases). The CDR3 spans 16 residues. Trimming stripped 0 bases from V and 4 bases from J, with 13 bases between. Looked up from germline, CDR1 is MNHEY and CDR2 is SMNVEV (reference sequence). As DNA, the CDR3 is TGTGCCAGCAGTTTATCGAGGGGGACGATAAATCAGCCCCAGCATTTT. Translation gives CASSLSRGTINQPQHF.

This chain uses TRBV5-8 with TRBJ2-2, with 8 nucleotides matching TRBD1. The germline CDR1 and CDR2 sequences are SGHTS and YDEGEE. This CDR3 comprises 16 residues. With V trimmed by 3 bases and J by 4 bases, 8 bases remained unmatched. CDR3 nucleotide sequence: TGTGCCAGCAGCTACTACCAGGGGGCTTTCACCGGGGAGCTGTTTTTT. It is translated as CASSYYQGAFTGELFF. Based on the CDR3 plus reference TRBV5-8 and TRBJ2-2, the full variable domain is EAGVTQSPTHLIKTRGQQATLRCSPISGHTSVYWYQQALGLGLQFLLWYDEGEERNRGNFPPRFSGRQFPNYSSELNVNALELEDSALYLCASSYYQGAFTGELFFGEGSRLTVL.

The rearrangement links TRBV7-2 to TRBJ1-2; 9 bases are shared with TRBD1. The length of the CDR3 is 14 residues. Trimming at V came to 6 bases and at J to 4 bases, leaving 6 bases not matched to a gene. CDR1 SGHTA and CDR2 FQGNSA come from the germline V gene. The CDR3 is CASRPTGGSYGYTF. DNA of the CDR3: TGTGCCAGCAGGCCGACAGGGGGTTCCTATGGCTACACCTTC.

The chain joins TRBV11-2 to TRBJ2-1, with 7 bases fitting TRBD2. With 1 base clipped from V and 7 bases from J, the junction kept 7 bases outside the gene matches. The V gene's germline CDR1 is SGHAT and CDR2 FQNNGV. The CDR3 loop spans 15 amino acids. Here the CDR3 reads CASSLVREGRNEQFF. CDR3 DNA: TGTGCCAGCAGCTTAGTGAGGGAGGGCCGTAATGAGCAGTTCTTC.